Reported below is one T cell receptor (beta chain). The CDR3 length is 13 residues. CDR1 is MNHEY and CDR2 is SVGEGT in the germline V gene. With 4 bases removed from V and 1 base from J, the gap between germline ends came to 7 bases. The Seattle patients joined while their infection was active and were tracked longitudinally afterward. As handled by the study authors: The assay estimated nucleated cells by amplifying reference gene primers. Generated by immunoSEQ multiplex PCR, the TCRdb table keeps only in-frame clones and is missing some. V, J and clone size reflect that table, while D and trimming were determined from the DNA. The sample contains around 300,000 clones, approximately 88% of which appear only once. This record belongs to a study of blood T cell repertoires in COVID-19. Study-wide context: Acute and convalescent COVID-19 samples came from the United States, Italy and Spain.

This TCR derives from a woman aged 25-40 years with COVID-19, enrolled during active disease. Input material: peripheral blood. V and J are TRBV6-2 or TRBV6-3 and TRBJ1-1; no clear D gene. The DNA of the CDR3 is TGTGCCAGCAGTTCGGGGTGGAACACTGAAGCTTTCTTT. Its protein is CASSSGWNTEAFF.